The 25 T cell receptor beta chains in this list originate from one sample, sequenced in a study of CD4 and CD8 cells across lung adenocarcinoma regions. TCRdb independently ran MiXCR on the PCR reads; one entry per CDR3 protein. The profile covers approximately 11,000 distinct CDR3 sequences, with 53% appearing a single time and roughly 33% taken by the ten largest. The source material was CD8+ T cells from the center of a lung tumor. The receptor source for this set is a female donor with lung adenocarcinoma. The CD4 and CD8 labels of this study may be unreliable.

CDR3 DNA sequence: TGTGCCAGCAGTTACTTCGGGGAAGAGACCCAGTACTTC. Its translation: CASSYFGEETQYF. The chain has TRBV6-5 and TRBJ2-5, with D maybe TRBD2 (5 bases). The CDR3 is 13 residues long. From germline, CDR1 is MNHEY and CDR2 SVGAGI. V lost 1 base and J 3 bases, leaving 6 bases between the germline ends.

The rearrangement uses TRBV6-1 and TRBJ2-3, with TRBD2 matching over 9 bases. The CDR3 totals 18 residues. Germline CDR1 reads MNHNS; CDR2 reads SASEGT. V gave up 5 bases and J gave up 0 bases; unmatched junction bases: 12. CDR3 residues: CASSKGWASGASTDTQYF. CDR3 DNA: TGTGCCAGCAGTAAGGGGTGGGCTAGCGGGGCAAGCACAGATACGCAGTATTTT.

This clonotype is labeled as medium-sized. CDR3 coding DNA: TGTGCCAGCAGTGAACTAGCGGGGGGGCCGGAGACCCAGTACTTC. Translation gives CASSELAGGPETQYF. This rearrangement joins TRBV6-1 to TRBJ2-5; TRBD2 aligns across 12 bases. The V gene end was trimmed by 2 bases and the J gene end by 5 bases; junction bases not matched to a gene: 3. Per the germline V gene, CDR1 is MNHNS and CDR2 is SASEGT. The CDR3 sequence is 15 residues long.

The chain has TRBV6-1 and TRBJ2-1; unclear D gene. Germline V lookup: CDR1 MNHNS, CDR2 SASEGT. The CDR3 runs to 15 residues. Trimming took 4 bases from V and 2 from J, leaving 12 bases between them. DNA for the CDR3: TGTGCCAGCAGTGCGCCGACTTGGACCTACAATGAGCAGTTCTTC. This gives the protein CASSAPTWTYNEQFF.

A few counts support this clonotype. The CDR3 here is CASSYSDGRAQHF. The CDR3 DNA follows: TGTGCCAGCAGTTACTCAGACGGACGGGCCCAGCATTTT. This chain connects TRBV6-5 to TRBJ1-5; D is unclear. The V end lost 0 bases, the J end lost 11 bases, and 11 bases lay between the germline ends. The CDR3 extends over 13 amino acids. CDR1 is MNHEY and CDR2 is SVGAGI in the germline V gene.

This chain links TRBV6-5 with TRBJ2-5; 8 nucleotides line up with TRBD2. J lost 11 bases, V lost 0 bases, and 14 bases had no gene match. Germline V gives CDR1 MNHEY, CDR2 SVGAGI. The CDR3 loop spans 16 amino acids. CDR3 residues: CASSYSQLAEYNEQYF. CDR3 DNA sequence: TGTGCCAGCAGTTACTCGCAACTAGCGGAGTACAATGAGCAGTACTTC.

This clonotype came up many times. This chain joins TRBV6-1 and TRBJ1-1, with D maybe TRBD1 (5 bases). This CDR3 comprises 17 residues. The V end was cut by 8 bases, the J end by 2 bases, with 24 bases between. The germline gives CDR1 MNHNS, CDR2 SASEGT. Here the CDR3 reads CASSPRGGGSSNTEAFF. CDR3 nucleotides: TGTGCCAGCTCCCCTCGGGGCGGGGGGAGTTCTAACACTGAAGCTTTCTTT.

Remarks on this clonotype: The junction shows a germline mismatch at one end, possibly a read error. The rearrangement uses TRBV6-1 and TRBJ2-1; the D gene is possibly TRBD1 (6 bases). CDR3 size: 17 residues. Germline V CDR1 and CDR2: MNHNS, SASEGT. CDR3 protein: CASSESELAVGANEQYF. CDR3 in DNA: TGTGCCAGCAGTGAATCGGAGCTGGCGGTGGGGGCAAATGAGCAGTATTTC.

The genes are TRBV6-5 and TRBJ2-1; 9 positions agree with TRBD1. The last part of the DNA fits TRBJ2-7 better; the J call may be wrong. Germline CDR1 and CDR2: MNHEY and SVGAGI. There are 14 residues in the CDR3. The CDR3 loop is CASSYYRGRYEQYF. CDR3 nucleotides: TGTGCCAGCAGTTACTACAGGGGGCGCTACGAGCAGTACTTC.

V and J are TRBV6-1 and TRBJ2-4, with D perhaps given as TRBD1 or TRBD2 (5 bases each). The germline V gene has CDR1 MNHNS and CDR2 SASEGT. Trimming took off 6 bases at V and 8 bases at J, with 20 bases between the two ends. There are 15 residues in the CDR3. CDR3 bases: TGTGCCAGCAGCCGGGGTCGGTGGGGGAAAGACATTCAGTACTTC. It encodes CASSRGRWGKDIQYF.

The chain links TRBV6-1 to TRBJ2-1; D remains unclear. Per the germline V gene, CDR1 is MNHNS and CDR2 is SASEGT. CDR3 size: 11 residues. Trimming removed 9 bases from V and 8 bases from J, with 11 bases in between. CDR3 DNA: TGTGCCAGTACCTCCCGGGATGAGCAGTTCTTC. Translated: CASTSRDEQFF.

In nucleotides, the CDR3 is TGTGCCAGCAGGTCTGATTCGGAGACCCAGTTCTTC. This sequence encodes CASRSDSETQFF. This rearrangement joins TRBV6-1 to TRBJ2-1; D is unresolved. The germline V gene has CDR1 MNHNS and CDR2 SASEGT. V dropped 6 bases and J dropped 13 bases, with 16 bases sitting between them. The CDR3 is made up of 12 amino acids.

CDR3 region: CATGLGGRYQETQYF. In DNA form, the CDR3 reads TGTGCCACCGGGCTCGGGGGCCGGTACCAAGAGACCCAGTACTTC. The rearrangement joins TRBV6-1 to TRBJ2-5; D possibly uses TRBD1 or TRBD2 (6 bases each). CDR3 length: 15 amino acids. Trimming left V 10 bases short and J 0 bases short, with 18 bases between. The germline gives CDR1 MNHNS, CDR2 SASEGT.

This clonotype was seen only once. Germline and junction disagree at one end, which may indicate a read error. The chain is built from TRBV10-2 and TRBJ2-4; either TRBD1 or TRBD2 may fit D (7 bases each). Looked up from germline, CDR1 is WSHSY and CDR2 is SAAADI. The CDR3 runs to 14 residues. In DNA, the CDR3 is TGCCCCAGCAGGGGGGGGAGAGCCAAAGACATTCAGTATTTC. Translation: CPSRGGRAKDIQYF.

This chain uses TRBV27 with TRBJ2-5; D tentatively fits TRBD1 or TRBD2 (5 bases each). The J call may be in error: the DNA end matches TRBJ2-7 better. The CDR3 spans 14 residues. From germline, CDR1 is MNHEY and CDR2 SMNVEV (reference sequence). The CDR3 DNA follows: TGTGCCAGCAGCCCAAATGGGGGACCTCACGAGCAGTACTTC. Amino acid sequence: CASSPNGGPHEQYF.

CDR3 protein: CASSLGRNTEAFF. Written as DNA, the CDR3 is TGCGCCAGCAGTCTAGGACGGAACACTGAAGCTTTCTTT. The V call is TRBV10-1, the J call TRBJ1-1; no firm D call. The V end was cut by 5 bases, the J end by 1 base, with 8 bases between. Germline V gene data show CDR1 as WNHNN and CDR2 as SYGVQD (reference sequence). The CDR3 length is 13 residues.

The J gene is TRBJ2-1, the V gene TRBV6-5; 13 positions match TRBD2. The DNA end is a closer match to TRBJ2-7, so the J assignment may be wrong. Germline V lookup: CDR1 MNHEY, CDR2 SVGAGI. The CDR3 is made up of 19 amino acids. The CDR3 nucleotides are TGTGCCAGCAGTTACGCCCGACAGTGGACTAGCGGGAGAATCCGCGAGCAGTACTTC. Protein: CASSYARQWTSGRIREQYF.

For this clonotype: The junction differs from germline at one of its ends, possibly a read error. The V gene is TRBV27, the J gene TRBJ2-3; TRBD2 aligns across 9 bases. The CDR3 is made up of 15 amino acids. Germline CDR1 MNHEY, CDR2 SMNVEV (reference sequence). The CDR3 bases are TGTGCCAGCAGTTTAGTAGCGGGGGTCAAAGATACCCAGTATTTT. This codes for CASSLVAGVKDTQYF.

The rearrangement joins TRBV6-1 to TRBJ2-4; possible D gene TRBD2, 6 bases. V lost 4 bases and J 11 bases, leaving 27 bases between the germline ends. The CDR3 length is 17 residues. Germline CDR1 is MNHNS and CDR2 is SASEGT. CDR3 nucleotide sequence: TGTGCCAGCAGTGCGGGGCTCGCGGGGCCACAAGAAGAGTTTCAGTACTTC. It specifies CASSAGLAGPQEEFQYF.

This clonotype has more than one count but fewer than ten. This chain joins TRBV6-1 and TRBJ2-1; D gene unclear. The J call may be wrong; the DNA end is better matched by TRBJ2-7. Germline CDR1 reads MNHNS; CDR2 reads SASEGT. This CDR3 spans 14 amino acids. CDR3 amino acids: CASRQRHSSYEQYF. The CDR3 nucleotides are TGTGCCAGCAGACAACGACACTCCTCCTACGAGCAGTACTTC.

The chain links TRBV7-2 to TRBJ2-1, with D uncertain. Germline assignment: CDR1 SGHTA and CDR2 FQGNSA. This CDR3 is 13 amino acids long. V lost 1 base and J 8 bases, leaving 9 bases between the germline ends. The CDR3 protein is CASSLVKWDEQFF. In DNA, the CDR3 is TGTGCCAGCAGCTTAGTAAAATGGGATGAGCAGTTCTTC. Drawing the rest from reference TRBV7-2 and TRBJ2-1, the complete variable domain is GAGVSQSPSNKVTEKGKDVELRCDPISGHTALYWYRQSLGQGLEFLIYFQGNSAPDKSGLPSDRFSAERTGGSVSTLTIQRTQQEDSAVYLCASSLVKWDEQFFGPGTRLTVL.

DNA of the CDR3: TGCGCCAGCAGTGGGGGGACTAACTACAATGAGCAGTTCTTC. As protein: CASSGGTNYNEQFF. V and J are TRBV10-1 and TRBJ2-1, with TRBD2 matching 7 bases. CDR3 length: 14 amino acids. With 4 bases clipped from V and 3 bases from J, the junction kept 3 bases outside the gene matches. Germline values: CDR1 WNHNN, CDR2 SYGVQD (reference sequence).

This chain uses TRBV4-2 with TRBJ1-1; D might be TRBD1 (6 bases). With 0 bases removed from V and 0 bases from J, the gap between germline ends came to 11 bases. The CDR3 totals 16 residues. The germline gives CDR1 LGHNA, CDR2 YNFKEQ. The CDR3 DNA reads TGTGCCAGCAGCCAAGATCCAGGGGCCATGAACACTGAAGCTTTCTTT. Translating gives CASSQDPGAMNTEAFF.

Concerning this clonotype itself: The junction differs from germline at one of its ends, possibly a read error. J is TRBJ2-4 and V is TRBV6-1; a possible D gene is TRBD2 (6 bases). Germline V gene lookup returns CDR1 MNHNS and CDR2 SASEGT. This CDR3 is 14 amino acids long. CDR3 sequence (DNA): TGTGCCAGCAGTCTAGCGTCTAGCACAGACATGCAGTACTTC. Translated: CASSLASSTDMQYF.

This clonotype was counted a few times. A read error may account for a junction end that differs from germline. The rearrangement uses TRBV11-1 and TRBJ2-4; TRBD2 matches 7 bases. Germline CDR1 and CDR2: SGHAT and FQDESV (reference sequence). The CDR3 runs to 17 residues. The CDR3 sequence: CASSPRGVSRRTDIQYF. DNA for the CDR3: TGTGCCAGCAGCCCCCGGGGGGTGTCCAGACGAACAGATATTCAGTACTTT.